Shown below are 25 T cell receptor beta chains from a single sample sequenced in a study of CD8+ T cells in alopecia areata. The authors extracted RNA and reverse transcribed it into cDNA as the sequencing template. Clones were sequenced by immunoSEQ multiplex PCR, and TCRdb holds only the in-frame ones, with some missing. The sample contains 100,000 to 120,000 clones, 55% to 70% of which appear only once. The sequenced material came from NKG2D-low CD8+ T cells sorted from blood. The source of these receptors is a human donor with alopecia areata.

This rearrangement joins TRBV6-6 to TRBJ1-5; tentative D call: TRBD1 (6 bases). The ends were cut back, 4 bases at V and 3 bases at J, with 13 bases in the middle. CDR1 and CDR2 (germline): MNHNY, SVGAGI (reference sequence). This CDR3 comprises 15 residues. The CDR3 DNA follows: TGTGCCAGCAGTTCCCGGGACACCCCCAATCAGCCCCAGCATTTT. Its translation is CASSSRDTPNQPQHF.

The J gene is TRBJ2-1, the V gene TRBV9; D is possibly TRBD1 (6 bases). CDR3 length: 16 residues. Germline CDR1 and CDR2: SGDLS and YYNGEE. V was cut by 3 bases and J by 0 bases, with 13 bases left in between. In DNA, the CDR3 is TGTGCCAGCAGCGGCCTGGGGGCGGACTCCTACAATGAGCAGTTCTTC. Its protein product is CASSGLGADSYNEQFF.

This rearrangement joins TRBV5-1 to TRBJ1-1; 8 bases are a match to TRBD1. V lost 0 bases to trimming and J lost 2 bases; unmatched junction nucleotides: 6. From germline, CDR1 is SGHRS and CDR2 YFSETQ. There are 16 residues in the CDR3. The CDR3 DNA is TGCGCCAGCAGCTTGGTTGTGACAGGGGACAACACTGAAGCTTTCTTT. It codes for CASSLVVTGDNTEAFF.

This sequence joins TRBV7-2 and TRBJ1-1; D remains unclear. Trimming removed 0 bases from V and 7 bases from J, with 6 bases in between. The CDR3 spans 12 residues. CDR1 is SGHTA, CDR2 FQGNSA, per germline. This CDR3 reads CASSLAGFEAFF. CDR3 bases: TGTGCCAGCAGCTTAGCGGGCTTTGAAGCTTTCTTT. The entire variable domain, with the rest obtained from reference TRBV7-2 and TRBJ1-1, is as follows: GAGVSQSPSNKVTEKGKDVELRCDPISGHTALYWYRQSLGQGLEFLIYFQGNSAPDKSGLPSDRFSAERTGGSVSTLTIQRTQQEDSAVYLCASSLAGFEAFFGQGTRLTVV.

The gene calls are TRBV15 and TRBJ2-1; 9 positions match TRBD2. Trimming cost V 1 base and J 4 bases; bases outside gene matches: 2. Germline V gene sequence: CDR1 LNHNV, CDR2 YYDKDF (reference sequence). This CDR3 has 15 residues. The CDR3 protein is CATSRASGIYNEQFF. The CDR3 bases are TGTGCCACCAGCAGAGCTAGCGGGATTTACAATGAGCAGTTCTTC. Supplemented by reference TRBV15 and TRBJ2-1, the full variable domain reads DAMVIQNPRYQVTQFGKPVTLSCSQTLNHNVMYWYQQKSSQAPKLLFHYYDKDFNNEADTPDNFQSRRPNTSFCFLDIRSPGLGDTAMYLCATSRASGIYNEQFFGPGTRLTVL.

This clone occurred a few times. The rearrangement joins TRBV5-1 to TRBJ2-7; 7 bases align to TRBD2. The CDR3 covers 17 residues. The V gene end was trimmed by 2 bases and the J gene end by 3 bases; junction bases not matched to a gene: 14. Germline V CDR1 and CDR2: SGHRS, YFSETQ. The CDR3 DNA reads as TGCGCCAGCAGCTTTGGGAGAGAGAAGGGCGGGAGCTACGAGCAGTACTTC. Amino acids: CASSFGREKGGSYEQYF.

The chain employs TRBV19 and TRBJ1-2; no clear D gene. Per germline, CDR1 LNHDA and CDR2 SQIVND (reference sequence). V was trimmed by 3 bases and J by 5 bases, leaving 19 bases between them. The length of the CDR3 is 16 residues. CDR3 loop: CASSIAQASQKYGYTF. As DNA, the CDR3 is TGTGCCAGTAGTATCGCTCAGGCGAGCCAAAAGTATGGCTACACCTTC.

This clone has just a few counts. The junction departs from germline at one end; a sequencing error may be responsible. The chain employs TRBV11-2 and TRBJ2-2; D remains unclear. Germline V gives CDR1 SGHAT, CDR2 FQNNGV. CDR3 size: 13 residues. CDR3 coding DNA: TGTGCCAGCAACTTACCCATCGGGGGGGAGCTGTTTTTT. Amino acid sequence: CASNLPIGGELFF.

CDR3 loop: CSVRSRAGIGGYTF. CDR3 coding DNA: TGCAGCGTGCGATCCAGGGCTGGGATCGGAGGCTACACCTTC. The V call is TRBV29-1, the J call TRBJ1-2, with D perhaps matching TRBD1 (5 bases). Per germline, CDR1 SQVTM and CDR2 ANQGSEA. Trimming cost V 6 bases and J 8 bases, with 22 bases left between them. The CDR3 extends over 14 amino acids.

This sequence joins TRBV13 and TRBJ2-7; perhaps TRBD2 as D (8 bases). The CDR3 spans 15 residues. The V gene's germline CDR1 is PRHDT and CDR2 FYEKMQ (reference sequence). Trimming shortened V by 6 bases and J by 5 bases, and 20 bases separated the two germline ends. DNA of the CDR3: TGTGCCAGCAGACCCGGGGGGGACAGTCGCCACGAGCAGTACTTC. This codes for CASRPGGDSRHEQYF. Filled out from reference TRBV13 and TRBJ2-7, the complete variable domain reads AAGVIQSPRHLIKEKRETATLKCYPIPRHDTVYWYQQGPGQDPQFLISFYEKMQSDKGSIPDRFSAQQFSDYHSELNMSSLELGDSALYFCASRPGGDSRHEQYFGPGTRLTVT.

This clone was found a few times. This sequence joins TRBV6-5 and TRBJ2-3; 8 positions agree with TRBD1. This CDR3 is built from 15 residues. The germline gives CDR1 MNHEY, CDR2 SVGAGI. Trimming cost V 6 bases and J 0 bases; bases outside gene matches: 5. For the CDR3, the DNA is TGTGCCAGCAGGGACAGGGATTCTAGCACAGATACGCAGTATTTT. It is translated as CASRDRDSSTDTQYF.

A few counts support this clone. The chain links TRBV7-9 to TRBJ1-1; D possibly corresponds to TRBD1 (5 bases). Trimming shortened V by 6 bases and J by 3 bases, and 14 bases separated the two germline ends. CDR3 length: 14 amino acids. CDR1 SEHNR and CDR2 FQNEAQ come from the germline V gene (reference sequence). CDR3 in amino acids: CASRPPRGDTEAFF. CDR3 DNA sequence: TGTGCCAGCAGACCCCCTCGGGGGGACACTGAAGCTTTCTTT.

The V and J genes are TRBV27 and TRBJ2-4; weak D call: TRBD2 (7 bases). Trimming cost V 2 bases and J 9 bases, with 11 bases left between them. The CDR3 is 13 amino acids. Per germline, CDR1 MNHEY and CDR2 SMNVEV (reference sequence). The CDR3 loop is CASSLRGAGIQYF. The CDR3 DNA sequence: TGTGCCAGCAGTTTACGGGGGGCGGGCATTCAGTACTTC.

This rearrangement joins TRBV28 to TRBJ2-5; perhaps TRBD1 as D (6 bases). V lost 4 bases to trimming and J lost 2 bases, with 14 bases between them. Germline V gene lookup returns CDR1 MDHEN and CDR2 SYDVKM. The CDR3 loop spans 15 amino acids. The CDR3: CASSSVLGTQETQYF. For the CDR3, the DNA is TGTGCCAGCAGTTCGGTCTTGGGGACACAAGAGACCCAGTACTTC.

V is TRBV5-1 and J is TRBJ2-2; tentatively, D is TRBD2 (6 bases). The CDR3 is made up of 15 amino acids. V dropped 2 bases and J dropped 6 bases, with 14 bases sitting between them. CDR1 is SGHRS and CDR2 is YFSETQ in the germline V gene. The DNA for the CDR3 is TGCGCCAGCAGCTTCGCACAGGCGGGACCCGGGGAGCTGTTTTTT. It yields the protein CASSFAQAGPGELFF.

The CDR3 bases are TGTGCCAGCAGCTCTACCGAAGGCTACGAGCAGTACTTC. Encoded protein: CASSSTEGYEQYF. V and J are TRBV7-9 and TRBJ2-7; no firm D call. Trimming left V 4 bases short and J 3 bases short, with 10 bases between. The germline CDR1 and CDR2 sequences are SEHNR and FQNEAQ (reference sequence). The CDR3 is made up of 13 amino acids.

This sequence joins TRBV5-1 and TRBJ2-1; D gene uncertain. V was shortened by 1 base and J by 9 bases, with 8 bases between the two germline ends. Germline lookup yields CDR1 SGHRS and CDR2 YFSETQ. This CDR3 has 12 amino acids. CDR3 in amino acids: CASSLSVREQFF. CDR3 coding DNA: TGCGCCAGCAGCTTGTCAGTTCGTGAGCAGTTCTTC.

The chain combines TRBV6-6 with TRBJ2-1; the D gene is possibly TRBD2 (6 bases). With 5 bases removed from V and 15 bases from J, the gap between germline ends came to 14 bases. Looked up from germline, CDR1 is MNHNY and CDR2 is SVGAGI (reference sequence). The CDR3 contains 11 residues. As DNA, the CDR3 is TGTGCCAGCAGTACAGGACTATTTCGGTTCTTC. It specifies CASSTGLFRFF.

The chain is built from TRBV5-1 and TRBJ1-1; 10 bases align to TRBD1. CDR1 is SGHRS and CDR2 is YFSETQ in the germline V gene. J gave up 4 bases and V 6 bases, and 3 bases lay outside the gene matches. The CDR3 sequence is 13 residues long. CDR3 sequence: CASTGQGVTEAFF. In DNA, the CDR3 is TGCGCCAGCACCGGACAGGGGGTCACTGAAGCTTTCTTT.

V is TRBV18 and J is TRBJ2-5; D possibly corresponds to TRBD2 (5 bases). The CDR3 loop spans 16 amino acids. Germline loops: CDR1 KGHSH, CDR2 LQKENI. The V end lost 2 bases, the J end lost 1 base, and 14 bases lay between the germline ends. The CDR3 is CASSPRVTGGQETQYF. The DNA for the CDR3 is TGTGCCAGCTCACCAAGGGTTACCGGAGGCCAAGAGACCCAGTACTTC.

The rearrangement uses TRBV9 and TRBJ2-1; no firm D call. Between the trimmed V and J ends, which lost 0 bases and 5 bases, there was a span of 12 bases. The CDR3 totals 15 residues. Germline CDR1 and CDR2: SGDLS and YYNGEE. CDR3 nucleotide sequence: TGTGCCAGCAGCGTAGTATCCCTAAGCGACAATGAGCAGTTCTTC. Translating gives CASSVVSLSDNEQFF.

Only one count was recorded for this clone. V usage is TRBV5-6 and J usage is TRBJ2-2, with D perhaps TRBD1 (6 bases). This CDR3 is 15 amino acids long. Germline V lookup: CDR1 SGHDT, CDR2 YYEEEE. V was shortened by 2 bases and J by 7 bases, with 15 bases between the two germline ends. The CDR3 sequence is CASSFFQQTGGELFF. The CDR3, as DNA: TGTGCCAGCAGCTTTTTTCAACAGACAGGCGGGGAGCTGTTTTTT.

The chain recombines TRBV7-2 with TRBJ2-7, with D tentatively TRBD2 (5 bases). The V end was cut by 1 base, the J end by 2 bases, with 9 bases between. This CDR3 is 14 amino acids long. Germline CDR1 is SGHTA and CDR2 is FQGNSA. CDR3 bases: TGTGCCAGCAGCTTAGTCGAGGGAACCTACGAGCAGTACTTC. Its protein is CASSLVEGTYEQYF.

The chain couples TRBV18 to TRBJ2-7; no clear D gene. Germline loops: CDR1 KGHSH, CDR2 LQKENI. Between the trimmed V and J ends, which lost 0 bases and 0 bases, there was a span of 6 bases. This CDR3 region has 14 residues. The CDR3 spells CASSPPEVSYEQYF. In nucleotides, the CDR3 is TGTGCCAGCTCACCACCCGAGGTCTCCTACGAGCAGTACTTC.

This clone was counted only a few times. Within the sample, other DNA sequences also encode this same CDR3. The rearrangement joins TRBV6-1 to TRBJ1-5; D gene ambiguous. CDR3 length: 15 residues. Germline values: CDR1 MNHNS, CDR2 SASEGT. The V end lost 3 bases, the J end lost 0 bases, and 9 bases lay between the germline ends. CDR3: CASSEGVYSNQPQHF. The CDR3 DNA sequence: TGTGCCAGCAGTGAGGGAGTTTATAGCAATCAGCCCCAGCATTTT.